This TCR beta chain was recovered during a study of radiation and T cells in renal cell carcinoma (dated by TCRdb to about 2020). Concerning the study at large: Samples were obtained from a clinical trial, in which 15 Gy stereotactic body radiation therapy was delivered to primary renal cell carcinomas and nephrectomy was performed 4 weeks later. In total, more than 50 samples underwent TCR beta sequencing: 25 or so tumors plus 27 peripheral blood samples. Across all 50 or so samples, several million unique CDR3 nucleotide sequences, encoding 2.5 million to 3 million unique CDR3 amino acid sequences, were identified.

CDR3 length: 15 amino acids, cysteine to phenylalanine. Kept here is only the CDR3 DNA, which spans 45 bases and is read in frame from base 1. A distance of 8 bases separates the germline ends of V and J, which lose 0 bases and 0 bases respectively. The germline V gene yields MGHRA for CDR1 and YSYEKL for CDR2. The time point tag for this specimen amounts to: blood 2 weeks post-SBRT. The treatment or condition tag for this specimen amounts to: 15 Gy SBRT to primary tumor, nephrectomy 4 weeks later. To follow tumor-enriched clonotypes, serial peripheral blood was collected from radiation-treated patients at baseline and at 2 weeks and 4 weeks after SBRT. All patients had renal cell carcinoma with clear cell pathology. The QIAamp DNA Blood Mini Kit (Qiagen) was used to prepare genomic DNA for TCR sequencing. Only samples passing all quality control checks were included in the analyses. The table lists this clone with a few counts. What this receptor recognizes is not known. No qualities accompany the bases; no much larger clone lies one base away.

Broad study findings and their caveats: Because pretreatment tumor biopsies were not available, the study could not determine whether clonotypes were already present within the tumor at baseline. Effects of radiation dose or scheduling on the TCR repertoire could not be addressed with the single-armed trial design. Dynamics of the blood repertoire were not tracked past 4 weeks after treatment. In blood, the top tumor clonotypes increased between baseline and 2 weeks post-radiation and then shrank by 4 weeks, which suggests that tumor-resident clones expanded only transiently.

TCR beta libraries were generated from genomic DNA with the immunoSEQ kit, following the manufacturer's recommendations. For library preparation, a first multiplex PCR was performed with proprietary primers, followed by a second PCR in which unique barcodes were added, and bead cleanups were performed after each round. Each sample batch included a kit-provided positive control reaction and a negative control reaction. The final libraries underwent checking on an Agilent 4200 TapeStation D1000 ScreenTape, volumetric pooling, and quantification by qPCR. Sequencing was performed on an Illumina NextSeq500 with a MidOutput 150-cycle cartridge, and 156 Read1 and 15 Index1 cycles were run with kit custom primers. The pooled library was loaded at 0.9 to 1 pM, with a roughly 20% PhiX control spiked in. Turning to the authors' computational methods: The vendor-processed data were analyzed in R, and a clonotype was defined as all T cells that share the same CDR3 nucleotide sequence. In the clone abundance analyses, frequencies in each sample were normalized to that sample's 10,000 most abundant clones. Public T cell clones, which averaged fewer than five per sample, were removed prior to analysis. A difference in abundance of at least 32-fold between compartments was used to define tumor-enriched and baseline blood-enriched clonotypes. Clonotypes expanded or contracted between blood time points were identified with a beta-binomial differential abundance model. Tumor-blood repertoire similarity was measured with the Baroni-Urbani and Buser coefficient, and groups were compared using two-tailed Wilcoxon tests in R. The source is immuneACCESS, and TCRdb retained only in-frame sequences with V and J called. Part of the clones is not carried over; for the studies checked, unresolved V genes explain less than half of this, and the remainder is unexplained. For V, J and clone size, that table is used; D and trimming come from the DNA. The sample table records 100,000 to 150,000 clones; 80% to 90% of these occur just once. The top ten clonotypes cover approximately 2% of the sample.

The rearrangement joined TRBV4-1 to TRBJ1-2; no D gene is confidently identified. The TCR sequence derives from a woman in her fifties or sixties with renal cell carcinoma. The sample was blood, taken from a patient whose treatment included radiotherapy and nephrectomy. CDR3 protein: CASSQDYSSNYGYTF. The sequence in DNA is TGCGCCAGCAGCCAAGACTACAGCTCTAACTATGGCTACACCTTC.